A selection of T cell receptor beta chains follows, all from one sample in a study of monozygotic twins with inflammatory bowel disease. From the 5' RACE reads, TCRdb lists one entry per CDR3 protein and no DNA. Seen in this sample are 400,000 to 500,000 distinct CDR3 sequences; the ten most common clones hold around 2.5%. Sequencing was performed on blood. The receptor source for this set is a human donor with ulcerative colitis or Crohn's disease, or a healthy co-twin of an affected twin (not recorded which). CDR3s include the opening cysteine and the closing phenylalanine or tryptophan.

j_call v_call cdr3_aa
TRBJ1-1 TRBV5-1 CASSASGGMNTEAFF
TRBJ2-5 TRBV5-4 CASRTSGGYQETQYF
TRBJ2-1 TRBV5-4 CASSLGSGRGNEQFF
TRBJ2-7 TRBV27 CASSYGGGSFYEQYF
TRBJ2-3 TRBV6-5 CASSYSSGGAEDTQYF
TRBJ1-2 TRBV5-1 CASSSPRVGQYRGGLEYGYTF
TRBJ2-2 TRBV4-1 CASSQATSTGELFF
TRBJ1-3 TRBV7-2 CASSPDRARGNTIYF
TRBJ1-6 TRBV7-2 CASSLELGGGSPLHF
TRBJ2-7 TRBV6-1 CASNPRGGQGDEQYF
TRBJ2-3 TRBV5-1 CASSLDGYSTDTQYF
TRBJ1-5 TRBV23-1 CASSQSDRGYNQPQHF
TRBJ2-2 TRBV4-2 CASSQEGGLAANTGELFF
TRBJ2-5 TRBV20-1 CSARTGGYRETQYF
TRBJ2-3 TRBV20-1 CSARDPDRTDTQYF
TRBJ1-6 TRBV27 CASSLSTGSTSPLHF
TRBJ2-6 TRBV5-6 CASSLEGARSGANVLTF
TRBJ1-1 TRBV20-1 CSASSEVVAFF
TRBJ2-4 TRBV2 CASSAPLRFPTDVAKNIQYF
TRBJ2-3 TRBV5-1 CASSLRGPDTQYF
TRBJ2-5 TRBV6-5 CASSSTEDQYF
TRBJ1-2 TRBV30 CAWRVGQGDYGYTF
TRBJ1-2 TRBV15 CATSSPGDGLYGYTF
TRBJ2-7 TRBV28 CASSIRDSNTVTYVPYF
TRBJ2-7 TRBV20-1 CSASSVRAYEQYF
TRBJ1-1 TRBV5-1 CASHPSSFQGTEAFF
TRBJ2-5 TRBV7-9 CASSQTVSETQYF
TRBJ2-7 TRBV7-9 CASSREVSPGEQYF
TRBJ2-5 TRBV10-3 CAIAPGDRETQYF
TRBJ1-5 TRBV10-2 CASSDGGTQPQHF
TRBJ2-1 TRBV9 CASSVGGRNNEQFF
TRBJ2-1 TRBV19 CASKVDRGSNEQFF
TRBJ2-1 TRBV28 CASSLLGTGGLASSF
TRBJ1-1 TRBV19 CASSPQLSGEAFF
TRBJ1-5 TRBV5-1 CASSPGDPLSTGVKHF
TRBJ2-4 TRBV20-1 CSAGQGAGKNMQYF
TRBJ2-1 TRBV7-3 CASSPSPGTGYNEQFF
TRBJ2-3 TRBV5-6 CASRAGADTQYF
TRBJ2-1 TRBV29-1 CSVGQGSNEQFF
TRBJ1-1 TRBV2 CASRKSIGNTEAFF
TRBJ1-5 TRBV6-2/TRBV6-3 CASSLSTGRSNQPQHF
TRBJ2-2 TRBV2 CASSEYRVTGELFF
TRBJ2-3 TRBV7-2 CASSLAPTDTQYF
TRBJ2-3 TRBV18 CASSPLYSFTDTQYF
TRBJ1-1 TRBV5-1 CASASGVGYTEAFF
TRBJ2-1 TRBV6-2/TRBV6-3 CASSAHSGRFDNEQFF
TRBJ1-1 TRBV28 CASETLGWTGVGNTEAFF
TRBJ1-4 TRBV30 CAWSFQTGWNEKLFF
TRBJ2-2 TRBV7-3 CASSKTPGLGNTGELFF
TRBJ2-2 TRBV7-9 CASRPAGNTGELFF
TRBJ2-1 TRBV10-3 CAISEKAVNEQFF
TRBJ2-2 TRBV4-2 CASSRPGLSNTGELFF
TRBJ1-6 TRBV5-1 CASSSQTGNSPLHF
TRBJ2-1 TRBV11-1 CASSSSGQGRYTYNEQFF
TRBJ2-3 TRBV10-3 CAISDQREGTDTQYF
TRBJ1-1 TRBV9 CASSAGTPRMNTEAFF
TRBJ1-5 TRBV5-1 CASSLAGQRSEPQHF
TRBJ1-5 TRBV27 CASSLSRGGNQPQHF
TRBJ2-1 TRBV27 CASSYAGRLGVQFF